These T cell receptor beta chains were read from a single sample in a study of T cell repertoires in cytomegalovirus infection. TCRdb reprocessed the reads with MiXCR, giving one entry per CDR3 protein. The table shows 300,000 to 400,000 distinct CDR3 sequences, with roughly 29% occurring only once. No cognate antigen is known for these TCRs. The specimen comprised cultured PBMCs, sampled from culture after CMV antigen stimulation. All receptors derive from a human donor in good health (CMV status not recorded). Some clones in this sample may be carry-over from other donors' samples. The CDR3 runs from the conserved cysteine through the conserved F or W. Fields, in order: D gene, CDR3 length, V gene, clone size, J gene, CDR3 DNA, CDR3 protein. D genes are given only for firm matches. The listing skips clone size in some rows; elsewhere it reads once, few, many or a size class.

TRBD1	13	TRBV7-2	.	TRBJ2-7	TGTGCCAGCAGCTCGGACAGGTTTGGCGAGCAGTACTTC	CASSSDRFGEQYF
.	13	TRBV30	once	TRBJ1-2	TGTGCCTCCTGGTGGAGAAATTTGTATGGCTACACCTTC	CASWWRNLYGYTF
.	16	TRBV4-2	.	TRBJ1-6	TGTGCCAGCAGCCAACTCCTACAGGGCGGAAATTCACCCCTCCACTTT	CASSQLLQGGNSPLHF
TRBD1	14	TRBV5-6	.	TRBJ1-1	TGTGCCAGCAGCCAGACAGGGATTAACACTGAAGCTTTCTTT	CASSQTGINTEAFF
.	11	TRBV11-2	few	TRBJ2-7	TGTGCCAGCAGCTCTACAGGGGAGCAGTACTTC	CASSSTGEQYF
TRBD1	15	TRBV2	many	TRBJ1-5	TGTGCCAGCAGTGAAGGGGCAGGGGGCGTCCAGCCCCAGCATTTT	CASSEGAGGVQPQHF
TRBD1	13	TRBV28	.	TRBJ1-1	TGTGCCAGCAGACAGGGGGTTAAGACTGAAGCTTTCTTT	CASRQGVKTEAFF
.	17	TRBV6-5	once	TRBJ2-1	TGTGTCAGCAGTTACTCCGCCGGGGGATGGCTTTACAATGAGCAGTTCTTC	CVSSYSAGGWLYNEQFF
TRBD2	15	TRBV20-1	few	TRBJ2-7	TGCAGTGCTAGAGATATAGCGGGGGGCCCCTACGAGCAGTACTTC	CSARDIAGGPYEQYF
.	12	TRBV18	.	TRBJ1-1	TGTGCCAGCTCACCAACAGGGCTTGAAGCTTTCTTT	CASSPTGLEAFF
.	11	TRBV6-5	.	TRBJ2-1	TGTGCCAGCAGCGGCAGCGATGAGCAGTTCTTC	CASSGSDEQFF
TRBD2	16	TRBV15	.	TRBJ2-7	TGTGCCACCAGCTTTGGACTAGCGGGCCCGGGCTACGAGCAGTACTTC	CATSFGLAGPGYEQYF
TRBD1	14	TRBV4-2	many	TRBJ2-7	TGTGCCAGCAGCCAAGTTCAGGGGGCATACGAGCAGTACTTC	CASSQVQGAYEQYF
.	15	TRBV7-2	.	TRBJ2-5	TGTGCCAGCAGCTTAGGGTTGAGTGAACAAGAGACCCAGTACTTC	CASSLGLSEQETQYF
.	12	TRBV10-3	once	TRBJ2-2	TGTGCCATCAAACAGAACACCGGGGAGCTGTTTTTT	CAIKQNTGELFF
.	13	TRBV6-1	few	TRBJ1-3	TGTGCCAGCAATGGGGTATCCGGAAACACCATATATTTT	CASNGVSGNTIYF
.	14	TRBV29-1	few	TRBJ2-3	TGCAGCGTTGACAAGAGCGTCAGCACAGATACGCAGTATTTT	CSVDKSVSTDTQYF
.	14	TRBV10-3	once	TRBJ1-2	TGTGCCATCAGTATGCAAGGTTACGGCTATGGCTACACCTTC	CAISMQGYGYGYTF
TRBD1	14	TRBV5-4	.	TRBJ2-7	TGTGCCAGCAGCTCCTGGGACAGGTCGGACGAGCAGTACTTC	CASSSWDRSDEQYF
.	16	TRBV20-1	few	TRBJ2-7	TGCAGTGCCCAGGGGTACTTGGAGATTAGCGGTCGCGAGCAGTACTTC	CSAQGYLEISGREQYF
.	11	TRBV7-2	.	TRBJ2-7	TGTGCCAGCAGCCTTTGGCCCGAGCAGTACTTC	CASSLWPEQYF
.	16	TRBV7-8	.	TRBJ2-3	TGTGCCAGCAGCTTAAGAAGCTCCATTCTGCCAGATACGCAGTATTTT	CASSLRSSILPDTQYF
.	14	TRBV27	few	TRBJ1-1	TGTGCCAGCAGTTTCCGGACAGAGAACACTGAAGCTTTCTTT	CASSFRTENTEAFF
TRBD1	12	TRBV20-1	.	TRBJ1-2	TGCAGTGCTCTTACACCAGGGGGCGGCTACACCTTC	CSALTPGGGYTF
TRBD1	15	TRBV11-2	.	TRBJ2-5	TGTGCCAGCAGCTTTAGACAGGGACCCCTTGAGACCCAGTACTTC	CASSFRQGPLETQYF
TRBD1	16	TRBV11-2	many	TRBJ2-6	TGTGCCAGCAGCTGGACAGGTCGCTCTGGGGCCAACGTCCTGACTTTC	CASSWTGRSGANVLTF
.	13	TRBV12-3/TRBV12-4	few	TRBJ1-1	TGTGCCAGCAGCCAGGGATTCAACACTGAAGCTTTCTTT	CASSQGFNTEAFF
TRBD2	12	TRBV2	few	TRBJ2-5	TGTGCCAGCAGCCCCCGGAGCGGGGGCCTTAACTTC	CASSPRSGGLNF
TRBD2	17	TRBV19	.	TRBJ2-1	TGTGCCAGTAGTATACTAGCGGGAGGGCCCTCCTACAATGAGCAGTTCTTC	CASSILAGGPSYNEQFF
TRBD1	15	TRBV6-2/TRBV6-3	.	TRBJ1-2	TGTGCCAGCAGTGACCCGGGACAGGGGGCTAATGGCTACACCTTC	CASSDPGQGANGYTF
.	14	TRBV19	.	TRBJ2-3	TGTGCCAGTAGCTTCATCGAACGCACAGATACGCAGTATTTT	CASSFIERTDTQYF
.	12	TRBV7-3	few	TRBJ1-4	TGTGCCAGCAGCACAACGGATGAAAAACTGTTTTTT	CASSTTDEKLFF
.	14	TRBV20-1	.	TRBJ1-5	TGCAGTGCTAATCCGGGCAGCAGAAATCAGCCCCAGCATTTT	CSANPGSRNQPQHF